The entry below describes one T cell receptor (beta chain). The data were taken from a study of control samples from healthy donors and cancer patients. The V end was cut by 3 bases, the J end by 0 bases, with 5 bases between. This CDR3 spans 13 amino acids. Germline CDR1 is MDHEN and CDR2 is SYDVKM. TCRdb's copy holds only in-frame clones and misses some; the assay was immunoSEQ multiplex PCR. This sample carries approximately 92,000 clones, roughly 93% of them seen once, and the ten largest clones take approximately 1.5%. This chain uses TRBV28 with TRBJ1-1; D remains ambiguous. The sample taken for sequencing was blood. This clonotype was obtained from a woman aged 25 to 39 in good health. The CDR3 spells CASSFRLNTEAFF. In DNA, the CDR3 is TGTGCCAGCAGTTTCAGGTTGAACACTGAAGCTTTCTTT.